This T cell receptor beta chain was captured by sequencing in a study of control samples from healthy donors and cancer patients (dated by TCRdb to the early 2020s). To prepare the library, the immunoSEQ multiplex PCR assay was applied. Sourced from immuneACCESS, this table was stored by TCRdb with only in-frame sequences that have V and J called. A share of the clones is absent; for the studies checked, an unresolved V gene accounts for under half, and the remainder has no known explanation. This sample comprises 400,000 to 500,000 clones, 80% to 95% of them detected only once. The ten top clones hold 5% to 7% of the sample. For this clone: What this receptor recognizes is not known. Base qualities are not provided; no much larger clone lies one nucleotide away.

Counted from cysteine to phenylalanine, this CDR3 has 15 amino acids. Only the CDR3 part of the read is kept: 45 bases, read in frame from the first base. CDR1 is given as LGHDT and CDR2 as YNNKEL, both from the germline V gene (reference sequence). Trimming removed 4 bases from V and 6 bases from J; the gene matches leave 8 bases unexplained. The receptor was isolated from a man aged 40-49 years with head and neck cancer. The sequence is built from TRBV3-1 (or the pseudogene TRBV3-2) and TRBJ2-3, with 9 middle bases fitting TRBD2. Sequenced input: PBMCs. The CDR3 protein sequence reads: CASSPGTSPMDTQYF. The sequence in DNA is TGTGCCAGCAGCCCCGGGACTAGCCCAATGGATACGCAGTATTTT.